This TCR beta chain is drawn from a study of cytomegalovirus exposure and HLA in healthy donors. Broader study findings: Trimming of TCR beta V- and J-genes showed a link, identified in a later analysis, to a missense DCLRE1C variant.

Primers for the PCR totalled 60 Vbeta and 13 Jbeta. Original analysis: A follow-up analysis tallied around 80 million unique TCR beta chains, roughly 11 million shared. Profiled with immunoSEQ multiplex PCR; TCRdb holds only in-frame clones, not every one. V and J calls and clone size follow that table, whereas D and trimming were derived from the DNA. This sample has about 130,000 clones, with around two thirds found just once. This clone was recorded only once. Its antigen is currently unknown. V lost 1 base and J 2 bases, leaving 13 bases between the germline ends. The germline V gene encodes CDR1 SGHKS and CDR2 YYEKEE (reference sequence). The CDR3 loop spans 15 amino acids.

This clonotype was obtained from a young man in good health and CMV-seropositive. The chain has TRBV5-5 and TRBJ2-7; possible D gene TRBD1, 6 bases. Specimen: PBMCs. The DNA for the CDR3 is TGTGCCAGCAGCTTGATACCGGGACAAGCCTACGAGCAGTACTTC. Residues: CASSLIPGQAYEQYF.